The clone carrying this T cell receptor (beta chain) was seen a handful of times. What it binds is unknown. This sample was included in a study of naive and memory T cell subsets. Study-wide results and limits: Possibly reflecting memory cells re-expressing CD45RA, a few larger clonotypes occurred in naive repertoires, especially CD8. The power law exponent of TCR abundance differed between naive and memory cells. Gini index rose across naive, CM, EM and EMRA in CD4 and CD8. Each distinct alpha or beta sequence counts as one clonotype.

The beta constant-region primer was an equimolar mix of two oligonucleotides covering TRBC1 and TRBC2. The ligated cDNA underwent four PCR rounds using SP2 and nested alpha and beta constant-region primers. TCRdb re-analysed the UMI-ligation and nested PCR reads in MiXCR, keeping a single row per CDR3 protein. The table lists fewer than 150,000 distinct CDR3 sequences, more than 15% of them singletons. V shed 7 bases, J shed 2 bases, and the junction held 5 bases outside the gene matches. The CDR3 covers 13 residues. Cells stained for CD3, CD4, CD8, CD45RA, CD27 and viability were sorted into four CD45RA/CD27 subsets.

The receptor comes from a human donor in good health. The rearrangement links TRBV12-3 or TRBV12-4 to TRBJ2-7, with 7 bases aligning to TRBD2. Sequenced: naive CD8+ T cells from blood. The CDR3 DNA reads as TGTGCCAGCACTGGGAGGGCGACCTACGAGCAGTACTTC. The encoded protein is CASTGRATYEQYF.